The clone carrying this T cell receptor beta chain occurred a few times. The antigen remains undetermined. The sample originates from a study of regulatory T cells in long-lasting Graves disease. Whole-study context: The definition of persistent Graves' disease was over 5 years of antithyroid drugs with positive TSH receptor antibodies. Study-wide results and caveats: Results may be inaccurate due to the small sample size. Persistent disease samples used TRBV28, TRBJ1-2 and TRBJ2-5 preferentially.

CDR3 regions were amplified by Arm-PCR using iRepertoire HTBI primers to build TCR beta libraries. TCRdb re-analysed the multiplex PCR reads in MiXCR, keeping a single row per CDR3 protein. The repertoire has some 330,000 distinct CDR3 sequences, about 23% of them found once; the top ten carry about 27%. Noted time point: persistent/refractory GD, antithyroid drugs over 5 years with positive TRAb. After RNA was extracted from PBMCs, the TCR library was made from it. With EDTA tubes as the receptacles, approximately 10 milliliters of peripheral blood were drawn. Per the germline V gene, CDR1 is MNHEY and CDR2 is SVGEGT. Trimming removed 5 bases at V and 4 bases at J, with 21 bases between. The CDR3 has 17 residues.

The TCR sequence derives from a woman aged 40 to 55 with Graves disease. The source material was peripheral blood mononuclear cells (PBMCs), sampled when the disease was refractory, from a patient treated with antithyroid drugs. V gene TRBV6-2 or TRBV6-3 combines with J gene TRBJ1-5, with D perhaps matching TRBD1 (6 bases). The DNA of the CDR3 is TGTGCCAGCAGTGGATCTTATTTACAGGGACCAAATCAGCCCCAGCATTTT. Translated, it gives CASSGSYLQGPNQPQHF.